Sequencing of this TCR beta chain was carried out in a study of blood T cell repertoires in COVID-19. Background on the study: Specimens from acute and convalescent COVID-19 originated in the United States, Italy and Spain. The analysed material was cDNA or gDNA that came from T cells, B-cell-depleted T cells, or PBMCs.

V dropped 4 bases and J dropped 6; count of bases not matched to a gene: 3. Per germline, CDR1 SGHNT and CDR2 YYREEE (reference sequence). The CDR3 has 12 amino acids. Authors' methods: Scientists estimated how many nucleated cells there were by amplifying reference gene primers. Using immunoSEQ multiplex PCR, the repertoire was profiled, and TCRdb retains in-frame clones only, with some absent. That table gives V, J and clone size, and the DNA gave D and trimming. This sample has 20,000 to 25,000 clones; 70% to 90% occur once, and the top ten carry 7.5% to 10%. The receptor's source is a man in his 70s with acute or convalescent COVID-19. Material: peripheral blood. J is TRBJ1-1 and V is TRBV5-4; 7 bases align to TRBD1. CDR3 sequence (DNA): TGTGCCAGCAGCGGGGGACAGTCTGAAGCTTTCTTT. It codes for CASSGGQSEAFF.